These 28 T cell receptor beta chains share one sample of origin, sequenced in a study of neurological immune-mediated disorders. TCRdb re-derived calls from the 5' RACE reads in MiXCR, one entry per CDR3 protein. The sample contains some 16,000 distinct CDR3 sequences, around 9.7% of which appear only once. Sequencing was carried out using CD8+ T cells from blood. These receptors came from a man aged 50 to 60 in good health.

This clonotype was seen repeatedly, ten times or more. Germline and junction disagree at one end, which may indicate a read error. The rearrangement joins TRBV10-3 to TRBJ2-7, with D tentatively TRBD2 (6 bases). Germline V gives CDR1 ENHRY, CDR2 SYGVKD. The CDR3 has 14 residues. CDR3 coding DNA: TGTGCCATCAGTGAAGAGGTGGGGACTGCCAAAACCCATTTC. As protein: CAISEEVGTAKTHF.

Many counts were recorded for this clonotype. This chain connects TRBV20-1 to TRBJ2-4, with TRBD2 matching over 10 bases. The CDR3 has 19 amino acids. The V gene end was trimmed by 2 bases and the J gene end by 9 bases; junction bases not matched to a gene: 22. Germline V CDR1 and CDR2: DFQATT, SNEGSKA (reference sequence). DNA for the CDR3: TGCAGTGCTAGATCCCCTAACCCAAGGCTAGCGGGAGAATTATGCATTCAGTACTTC. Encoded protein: CSARSPNPRLAGELCIQYF.

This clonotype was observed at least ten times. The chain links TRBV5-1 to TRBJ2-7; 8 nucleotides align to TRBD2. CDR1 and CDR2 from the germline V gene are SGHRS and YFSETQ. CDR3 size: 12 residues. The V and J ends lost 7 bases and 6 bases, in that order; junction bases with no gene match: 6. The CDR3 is CASSGGGREQYF. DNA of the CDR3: TGCGCCAGCTCCGGGGGGGGGCGCGAGCAGTACTTC.

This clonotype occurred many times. Here the CDR3 reads CASSSLGLAEGEQYF. CDR3 nucleotide sequence: TGTGCCAGCTCCTCCCTAGGGCTAGCGGAAGGGGAGCAGTACTTC. V and J are TRBV28 and TRBJ2-7; 7 nucleotides match TRBD2. The CDR3 has 15 residues. Trimming cost V 8 bases and J 7 bases; bases outside gene matches: 17. Germline lookup yields CDR1 MDHEN and CDR2 SYDVKM.

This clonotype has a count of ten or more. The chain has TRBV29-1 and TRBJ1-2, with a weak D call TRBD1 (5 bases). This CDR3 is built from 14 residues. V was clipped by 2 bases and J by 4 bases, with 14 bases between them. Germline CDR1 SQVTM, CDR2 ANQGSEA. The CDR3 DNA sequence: TGCAGCGTTGAATCTGAGGGGTTCGGCTATGGCTACACCTTC. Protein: CSVESEGFGYGYTF.

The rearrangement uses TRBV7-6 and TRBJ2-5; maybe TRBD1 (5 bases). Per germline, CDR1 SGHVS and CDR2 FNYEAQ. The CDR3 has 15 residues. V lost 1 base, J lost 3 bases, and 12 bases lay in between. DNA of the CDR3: TGTGCCAGCAGCTTAGATCCAGGGAAGGAAGAGACCCAGTACTTC. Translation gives CASSLDPGKEETQYF.

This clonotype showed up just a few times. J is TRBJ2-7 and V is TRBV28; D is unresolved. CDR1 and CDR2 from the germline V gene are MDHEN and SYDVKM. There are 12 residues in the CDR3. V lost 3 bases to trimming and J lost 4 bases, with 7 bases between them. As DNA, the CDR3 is TGTGCCAGCAGTTTTGTAGGGTACGAGCAGTACTTC. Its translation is CASSFVGYEQYF. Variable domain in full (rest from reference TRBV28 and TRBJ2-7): DVKVTQSSRYLVKRTGEKVFLECVQDMDHENMFWYRQDPGLGLRLIYFSYDVKMKEKGDIPEGYSVSREKKERFSLILESASTNQTSMYLCASSFVGYEQYFGPGTRLTVT.

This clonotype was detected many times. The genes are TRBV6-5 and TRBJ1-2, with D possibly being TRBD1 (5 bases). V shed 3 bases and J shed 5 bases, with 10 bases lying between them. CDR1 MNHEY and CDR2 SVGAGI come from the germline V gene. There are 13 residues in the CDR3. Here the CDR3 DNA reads TGTGCCAGCAGTTATGGTTGGGGGTATGGCTACACCTTC. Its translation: CASSYGWGYGYTF.

The CDR3 sequence: CASSLGPEQETQYF. CDR3 nucleotides: TGTGCCAGCAGCTTAGGCCCAGAGCAAGAGACCCAGTACTTC. This sequence joins TRBV11-2 and TRBJ2-5; unclear D gene. CDR1 SGHAT and CDR2 FQNNGV come from the germline V gene. V lost 1 base and J lost 2, with 8 bases in between. The CDR3 has 14 residues. Looking up the rest from reference TRBV11-2 and TRBJ2-5 gives the full variable domain: EAGVAQSPRYKIIEKRQSVAFWCNPISGHATLYWYQQILGQGPKLLIQFQNNGVVDDSQLPKDRFSAERLKGVDSTLKIQPAKLEDSAVYLCASSLGPEQETQYFGPGTRLLVL.

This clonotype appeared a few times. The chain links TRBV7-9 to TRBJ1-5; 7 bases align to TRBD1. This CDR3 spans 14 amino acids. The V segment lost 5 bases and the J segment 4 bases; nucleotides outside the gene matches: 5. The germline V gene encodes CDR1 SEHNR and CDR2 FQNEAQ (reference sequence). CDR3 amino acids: CASSRGGQNQPQHF. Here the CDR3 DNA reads TGTGCCAGCAGCCGGGGGGGACAGAATCAGCCCCAGCATTTT.

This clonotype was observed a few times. The CDR3 region has the DNA TGTGCCAGCAGCCAAAACCGCTACGAGCAGTACTTC. As protein: CASSQNRYEQYF. V is TRBV4-2 and J is TRBJ2-7; D not resolved. Germline CDR1 and CDR2: LGHNA and YNFKEQ. The CDR3 sequence is 12 residues long. The germline V and J ends were trimmed by 2 bases and 3 bases, with 5 bases remaining between them.

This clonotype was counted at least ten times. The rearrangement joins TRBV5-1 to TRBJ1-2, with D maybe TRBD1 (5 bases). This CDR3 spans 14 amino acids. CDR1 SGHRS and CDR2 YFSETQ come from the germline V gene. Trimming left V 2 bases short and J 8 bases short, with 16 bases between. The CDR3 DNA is TGCGCCAGCAGCTTTCGGGACCCCCGTGGCGGCTACACCTTC. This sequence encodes CASSFRDPRGGYTF.

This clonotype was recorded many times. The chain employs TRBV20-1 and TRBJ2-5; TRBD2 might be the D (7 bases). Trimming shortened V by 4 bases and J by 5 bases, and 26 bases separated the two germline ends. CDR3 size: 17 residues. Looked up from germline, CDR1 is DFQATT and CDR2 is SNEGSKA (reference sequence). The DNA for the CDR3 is TGCAGTGCTAAAAAGCGGGGCAGGGGCTTACCGGGGGAGACCCAGTACTTC. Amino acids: CSAKKRGRGLPGETQYF.

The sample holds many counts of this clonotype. CDR3 loop: CSAREGKRDTGELFF. Written as DNA, the CDR3 is TGCAGTGCTAGAGAGGGGAAAAGAGACACCGGGGAGCTGTTTTTT. The rearrangement links TRBV20-1 to TRBJ2-2; unclear D gene. V was trimmed by 0 bases and J by 3 bases, leaving 11 bases between them. This CDR3 contains 15 residues. The germline V gene encodes CDR1 DFQATT and CDR2 SNEGSKA (reference sequence).

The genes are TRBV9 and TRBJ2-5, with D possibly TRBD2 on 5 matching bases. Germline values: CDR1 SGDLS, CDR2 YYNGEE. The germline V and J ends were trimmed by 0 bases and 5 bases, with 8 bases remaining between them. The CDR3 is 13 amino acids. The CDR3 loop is CASSVEDWETQYF. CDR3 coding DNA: TGTGCCAGCAGCGTAGAGGACTGGGAGACCCAGTACTTC.

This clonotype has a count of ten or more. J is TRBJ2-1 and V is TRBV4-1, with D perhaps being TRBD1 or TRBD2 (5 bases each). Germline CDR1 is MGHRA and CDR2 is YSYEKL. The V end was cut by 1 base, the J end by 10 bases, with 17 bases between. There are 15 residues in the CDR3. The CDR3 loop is CASSQVPGTGGEQFF. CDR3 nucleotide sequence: TGCGCCAGCAGCCAAGTACCAGGGACGGGCGGAGAGCAGTTCTTC.

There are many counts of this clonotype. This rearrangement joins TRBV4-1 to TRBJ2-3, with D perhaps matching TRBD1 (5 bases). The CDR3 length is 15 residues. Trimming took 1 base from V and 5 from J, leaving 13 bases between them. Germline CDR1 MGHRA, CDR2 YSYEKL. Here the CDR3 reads CASSQATSRVDTQYF. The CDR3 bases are TGCGCCAGCAGCCAAGCTACGTCCAGGGTAGATACGCAGTATTTT.

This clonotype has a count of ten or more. The CDR3, as DNA: TGTGCCAGCAGTCCAAGACTAGCGGGATCAGATACGCAGTATTTT. As protein: CASSPRLAGSDTQYF. The J gene is TRBJ2-3, the V gene TRBV28; 11 nucleotides align to TRBD2. CDR3 length: 15 residues. V lost 5 bases to trimming and J lost 4 bases; unmatched junction nucleotides: 5. The germline gives CDR1 MDHEN, CDR2 SYDVKM.

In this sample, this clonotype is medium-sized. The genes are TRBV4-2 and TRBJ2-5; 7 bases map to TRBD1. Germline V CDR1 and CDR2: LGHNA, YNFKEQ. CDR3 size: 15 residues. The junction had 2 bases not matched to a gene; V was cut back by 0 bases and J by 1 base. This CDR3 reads CASSQDRTGQETQYF. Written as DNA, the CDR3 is TGTGCCAGCAGCCAAGATCGGACAGGCCAAGAGACCCAGTACTTC.

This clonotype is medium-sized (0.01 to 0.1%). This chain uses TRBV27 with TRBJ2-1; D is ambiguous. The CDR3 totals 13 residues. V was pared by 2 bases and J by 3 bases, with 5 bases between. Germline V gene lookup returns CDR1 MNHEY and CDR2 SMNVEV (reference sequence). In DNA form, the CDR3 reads TGTGCCAGCAGTTTAGGTCTCTACAATGAGCAGTTCTTC. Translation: CASSLGLYNEQFF.

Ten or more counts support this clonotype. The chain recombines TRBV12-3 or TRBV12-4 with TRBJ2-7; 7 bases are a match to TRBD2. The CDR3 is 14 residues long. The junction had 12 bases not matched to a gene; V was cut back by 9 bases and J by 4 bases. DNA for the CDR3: TGTGCCAGGCCACCGCGGCGGGAGCCATACGAGCAGTACTTC. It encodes CARPPRREPYEQYF.

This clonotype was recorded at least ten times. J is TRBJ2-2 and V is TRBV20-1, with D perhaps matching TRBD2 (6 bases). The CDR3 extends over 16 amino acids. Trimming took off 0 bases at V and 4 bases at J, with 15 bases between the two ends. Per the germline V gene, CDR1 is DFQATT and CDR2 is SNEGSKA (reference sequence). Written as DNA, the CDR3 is TGCAGTGCTAGAGATCCCGGGGGAGCGGTCACCGGGGAGCTGTTTTTT. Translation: CSARDPGGAVTGELFF.

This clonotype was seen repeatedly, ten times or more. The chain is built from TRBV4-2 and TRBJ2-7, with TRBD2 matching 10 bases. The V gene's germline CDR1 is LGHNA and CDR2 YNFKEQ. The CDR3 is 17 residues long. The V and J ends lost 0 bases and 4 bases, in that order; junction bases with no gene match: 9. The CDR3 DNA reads TGTGCCAGCAGCCAAGAGCAGGCTAGCGGGAGCGTATACGAGCAGTACTTC. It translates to CASSQEQASGSVYEQYF.

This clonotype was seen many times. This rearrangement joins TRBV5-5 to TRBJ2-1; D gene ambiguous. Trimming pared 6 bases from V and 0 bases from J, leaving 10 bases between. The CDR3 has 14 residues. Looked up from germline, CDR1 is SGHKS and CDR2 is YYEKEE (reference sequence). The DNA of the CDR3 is TGTGCCAGCAACCCATGGGACTCCTACAATGAGCAGTTCTTC. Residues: CASNPWDSYNEQFF.

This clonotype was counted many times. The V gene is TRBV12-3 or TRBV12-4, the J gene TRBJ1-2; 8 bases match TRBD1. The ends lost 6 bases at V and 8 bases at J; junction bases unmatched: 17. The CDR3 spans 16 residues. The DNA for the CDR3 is TGTGCCAGCAGCCCCCCCGGACAGGGATGGTCGGGAGGCTACACCTTC. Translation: CASSPPGQGWSGGYTF.

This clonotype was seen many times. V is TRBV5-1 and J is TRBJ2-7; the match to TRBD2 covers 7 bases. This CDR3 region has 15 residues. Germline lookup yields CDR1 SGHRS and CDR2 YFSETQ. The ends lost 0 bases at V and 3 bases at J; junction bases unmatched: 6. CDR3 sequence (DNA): TGCGCCAGCAGCTTGGTCTACTCGGGAGGCTACGAGCAGTACTTC. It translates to CASSLVYSGGYEQYF.

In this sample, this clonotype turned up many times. The CDR3: CASSPGDSHLEKLFF. The CDR3 DNA reads TGTGCCAGCAGCCCCGGGGACAGTCATCTCGAAAAACTGTTTTTT. The chain links TRBV7-9 to TRBJ1-4; 7 positions agree with TRBD1. The CDR3 totals 15 residues. The germline V gene encodes CDR1 SEHNR and CDR2 FQNEAQ (reference sequence). With V trimmed by 5 bases and J by 8 bases, 11 bases remained unmatched.

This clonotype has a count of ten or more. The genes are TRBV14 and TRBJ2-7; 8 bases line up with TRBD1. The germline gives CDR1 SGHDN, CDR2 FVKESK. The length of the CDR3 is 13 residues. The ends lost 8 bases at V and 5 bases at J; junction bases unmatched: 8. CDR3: CASQNRGTHEQYF. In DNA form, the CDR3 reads TGTGCCAGCCAGAACAGGGGGACCCACGAGCAGTACTTC.